The 18 T cell receptor beta chains given below trace back to one sample, sequenced in a study of blood T cell repertoires in COVID-19 (dated by TCRdb to about 2020). Library generation was performed with the immunoSEQ multiplex PCR assay. TCRdb carries this immuneACCESS record with in-frame sequences only. Its versions omit some clonotypes, under half of them owing to an unresolved V gene in the studies checked, with the rest unexplained. Recorded for this sample are approximately 200,000 clones; approximately 85% of them occurred a single time. Over 2.5% of the sample comes from the top ten. Sequenced input: peripheral blood. The source of these receptors is a man aged 60 to 75 with acute or convalescent COVID-19.

The chain joins TRBV28 to TRBJ1-3; D not resolved. The CDR3 runs 12 residues. Trimming removed 6 bases at V and 5 bases at J, with 8 bases between. Germline lookup yields CDR1 MDHEN and CDR2 SYDVKM. The chain's CDR3 is CASSTQRNTIYF. CDR3 in DNA: TGTGCCAGCAGCACTCAAAGAAACACCATATATTTT.

This clone was found a few times. The chain recombines TRBV5-1 with TRBJ1-2; D gene unclear. Germline CDR1 is SGHRS and CDR2 is YFSETQ. Trimming cost V 0 bases and J 1 base, with 10 bases left between them. CDR3 length equals 15 residues. The CDR3 coding sequence is TGCGCCAGCAGCTTGGACGGGAGTGGTAACTATGGCTACACCTTC. Its translation is CASSLDGSGNYGYTF.

This chain joins TRBV28 and TRBJ1-3; tentatively, D is TRBD1 (6 bases). The CDR3 contains 16 residues. Germline lookup yields CDR1 MDHEN and CDR2 SYDVKM. V lost 1 base and J 0 bases, leaving 10 bases between the germline ends. For the CDR3, the DNA is TGTGCCAGCAGTTTATACAGGGCGAGCTCTGGAAACACCATATATTTT. Residues: CASSLYRASSGNTIYF.

The rearrangement joins TRBV7-3 to TRBJ2-2; the D is unclear. Germline lookup yields CDR1 SGHTA and CDR2 FQGTGA. This CDR3 contains 13 residues. Trimming removed 8 bases from V and 4 bases from J, with 11 bases in between. The DNA of the CDR3 is TGTGCCAGCGCCGCGCCCGGCACCGGGGAGCTGTTTTTT. Its protein is CASAAPGTGELFF.

The chain joins TRBV18 to TRBJ1-2, with D perhaps matching TRBD1 (5 bases). CDR1 KGHSH and CDR2 LQKENI come from the germline V gene. The CDR3 covers 14 residues. V gave up 2 bases and J gave up 2 bases, with 9 bases separating them. CDR3 sequence reads: CASSPWEGNYGYTF. Here the CDR3 DNA reads TGTGCCAGCTCACCATGGGAGGGGAACTATGGCTACACCTTC.

The V gene is TRBV5-1, the J gene TRBJ2-1; 9 bases map to TRBD2. The V gene's germline CDR1 is SGHRS and CDR2 YFSETQ. Trimming removed 3 bases from V and 0 bases from J; junction bases left unmatched: 4. CDR3 length equals 16 residues. The CDR3 spells CASSWGTSLSYNEQFF. The CDR3 DNA follows: TGCGCCAGCAGCTGGGGGACTAGCCTCTCCTACAATGAGCAGTTCTTC.

DNA of the CDR3: TGTGCCAGCAGTTTTTTGGGACAGGGAGGCCGGGAAGCTTTCTTT. Translated, it gives CASSFLGQGGREAFF. The V call is TRBV6-5, the J call TRBJ1-1; 9 nucleotides align to TRBD1. This CDR3 has 15 amino acids. V was clipped by 4 bases and J by 8 bases; unmatched bases: 11. CDR1 is MNHEY, CDR2 SVGAGI, per germline.

This clone is deemed medium-sized. This rearrangement joins TRBV5-1 to TRBJ1-4, with TRBD1 matching 10 bases. Germline assignment: CDR1 SGHRS and CDR2 YFSETQ. The CDR3 consists of 17 residues. J gave up 7 bases and V 3 bases, and 12 bases lay outside the gene matches. The CDR3 here is CASSSVLRTGGGEKLFF. DNA for the CDR3: TGCGCCAGCAGCTCAGTACTACGGACAGGGGGAGGTGAAAAACTGTTTTTT.

V gene TRBV19 combines with J gene TRBJ2-7, with TRBD1 matching over 7 bases. Germline CDR1 and CDR2: LNHDA and SQIVND (reference sequence). After removal of 5 bases from V and 2 bases from J, the junction contained 9 bases not matched to a gene. This CDR3 is built from 15 residues. CDR3 loop: CASSSGTATPYEQYF. As DNA, the CDR3 is TGTGCCAGTAGTTCTGGGACAGCGACTCCCTACGAGCAGTACTTC.

CDR3 nucleotides: TGTGCCAGCAGCTTAGCGGGACAGGGGTCCATAGCCAAAAACATTCAGTACTTC. It is translated as CASSLAGQGSIAKNIQYF. This chain links TRBV7-9 with TRBJ2-4, with TRBD1 matching over 10 bases. The CDR3 sequence is 18 residues long. CDR1 is SEHNR, CDR2 FQNEAQ, per germline (reference sequence). Trimming at V came to 0 bases and at J to 0 bases, leaving 5 bases not matched to a gene.

The chain recombines TRBV6-1 with TRBJ2-1, with unresolved D. CDR3 length: 17 residues. Germline CDR1 reads MNHNS; CDR2 reads SASEGT. V lost 2 bases and J lost 2, with 16 bases in between. Here the CDR3 reads CASSESSWRRTYNEQFF. Here the CDR3 DNA reads TGTGCCAGCAGTGAAAGTTCTTGGCGCAGGACCTACAATGAGCAGTTCTTC.

This clone came up a few times. The rearrangement joins TRBV7-9 to TRBJ1-4; 10 bases map to TRBD1. V gave up 5 bases and J gave up 7 bases; unmatched junction bases: 7. The CDR3 is 15 amino acids. CDR1 is SEHNR, CDR2 FQNEAQ, per germline (reference sequence). CDR3 loop: CASSPGTGEGEKLFF. CDR3 coding DNA: TGTGCCAGCAGCCCCGGGACAGGGGAGGGTGAAAAACTGTTTTTT.

This clone has only a few counts. The chain is built from TRBV27 and TRBJ1-2; no firm D call. Germline CDR1 reads MNHEY; CDR2 reads SMNVEV (reference sequence). The CDR3 has 13 residues. V lost 5 bases and J 4 bases, leaving 11 bases between the germline ends. In DNA form, the CDR3 reads TGTGCCAGCAGTCCTTCCGGTAGCTATGGCTACACCTTC. It codes for CASSPSGSYGYTF.

The chain couples TRBV6-5 to TRBJ1-5, with D maybe TRBD1 (5 bases). The CDR3 runs 15 residues. The germline V gene has CDR1 MNHEY and CDR2 SVGAGI. Trimming pared 2 bases from V and 0 bases from J, leaving 8 bases between. Here the CDR3 DNA reads TGTGCCAGCAGTTACAAGGGGAATAGCAATCAGCCCCAGCATTTT. This gives the protein CASSYKGNSNQPQHF.

This chain uses TRBV3-1 (or the pseudogene TRBV3-2) with TRBJ1-2; possibly TRBD1 for D (6 bases). The CDR3 extends over 13 amino acids. CDR1 and CDR2 (germline): LGHDT, YNNKEL (reference sequence). V was pared by 5 bases and J by 5 bases, with 12 bases between. The CDR3 region is CASSKDRIYGYTF. In nucleotides, the CDR3 is TGTGCCAGCAGCAAGGACAGAATATATGGCTACACCTTC.

This chain links TRBV19 with TRBJ2-1; possibly TRBD2 for D (6 bases). CDR3 length: 16 amino acids. CDR1 and CDR2 (germline): LNHDA, SQIVND (reference sequence). V was clipped by 3 bases and J by 8 bases, with 20 bases between them. DNA for the CDR3: TGTGCCAGTAGTATGCATCCGGGACTCCTTTTCGATGAGCAGTTCTTC. Translation gives CASSMHPGLLFDEQFF.

This clone was observed a handful of times. The chain links TRBV6-2 or TRBV6-3 to TRBJ2-7, with TRBD2 matching over 14 bases. V was pared by 1 base and J by 6 bases, with 11 bases of the junction left unmatched. Germline loops: CDR1 MNHEY, CDR2 SVGEGT. The CDR3 consists of 18 residues. Here the CDR3 DNA reads TGTGCCAGCAGTTACTACTCCGGGACTAGCGGGAGACGAGCCGAGCAGTACTTC. This codes for CASSYYSGTSGRRAEQYF.

The V call is TRBV19, the J call TRBJ1-1, with TRBD1 matching over 9 bases. Trimming took 6 bases from V and 1 from J; bases not matched to a gene: 3. This CDR3 comprises 14 residues. Germline values: CDR1 LNHDA, CDR2 SQIVND (reference sequence). CDR3 sequence reads: CASSVQGANTEAFF. As DNA, the CDR3 is TGTGCCAGTAGCGTACAGGGGGCGAACACTGAAGCTTTCTTT.